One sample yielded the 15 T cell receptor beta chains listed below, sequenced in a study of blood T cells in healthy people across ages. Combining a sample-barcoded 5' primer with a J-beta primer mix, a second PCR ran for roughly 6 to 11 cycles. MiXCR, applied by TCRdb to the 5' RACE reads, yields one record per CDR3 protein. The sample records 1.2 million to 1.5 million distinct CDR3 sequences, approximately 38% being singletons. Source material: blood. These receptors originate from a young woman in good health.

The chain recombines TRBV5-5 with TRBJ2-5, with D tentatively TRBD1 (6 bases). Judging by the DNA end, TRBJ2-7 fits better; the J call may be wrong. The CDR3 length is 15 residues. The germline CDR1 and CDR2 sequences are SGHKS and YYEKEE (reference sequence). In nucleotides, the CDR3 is TGTGCCAGCAGCTTAGACAGGTGGGGGTTGTACGAGCAGTACTTC. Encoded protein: CASSLDRWGLYEQYF.

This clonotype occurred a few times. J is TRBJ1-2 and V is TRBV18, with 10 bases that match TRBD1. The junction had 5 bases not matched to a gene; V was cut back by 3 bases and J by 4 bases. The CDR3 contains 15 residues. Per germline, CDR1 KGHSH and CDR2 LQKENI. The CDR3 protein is CASSPGQGSIYGYTF. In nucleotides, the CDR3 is TGTGCCAGCTCACCGGGACAGGGGTCAATCTATGGCTACACCTTC.

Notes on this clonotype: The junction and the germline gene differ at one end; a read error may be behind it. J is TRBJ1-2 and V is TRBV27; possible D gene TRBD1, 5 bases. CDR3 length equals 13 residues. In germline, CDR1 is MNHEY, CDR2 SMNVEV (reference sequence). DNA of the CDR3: TGCGCCAGCGGTCTACCGGCTGGGGGTGGCTACACCTTC. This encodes CASGLPAGGGYTF.

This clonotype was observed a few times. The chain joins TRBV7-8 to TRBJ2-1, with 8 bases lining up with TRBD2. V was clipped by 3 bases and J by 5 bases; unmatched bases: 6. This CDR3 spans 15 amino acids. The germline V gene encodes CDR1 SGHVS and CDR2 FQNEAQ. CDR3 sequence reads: CASSFSSGPHNEQFF. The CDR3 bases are TGTGCCAGCAGCTTTTCTAGCGGGCCACACAATGAGCAGTTCTTC.

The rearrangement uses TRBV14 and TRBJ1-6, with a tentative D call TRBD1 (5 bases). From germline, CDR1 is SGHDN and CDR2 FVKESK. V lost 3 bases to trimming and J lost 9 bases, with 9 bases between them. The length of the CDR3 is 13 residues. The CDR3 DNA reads TGTGCCAGCAGCCAGACAGCCGCTTCACCCCTCCACTTT. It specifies CASSQTAASPLHF. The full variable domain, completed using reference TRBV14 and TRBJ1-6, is EAGVTQFPSHSVIEKGQTVTLRCDPISGHDNLYWYRRVMGKEIKFLLHFVKESKQDESGMPNNRFLAERTGGTYSTLKVQPAELEDSGVYFCASSQTAASPLHFGNGTRLTVT.

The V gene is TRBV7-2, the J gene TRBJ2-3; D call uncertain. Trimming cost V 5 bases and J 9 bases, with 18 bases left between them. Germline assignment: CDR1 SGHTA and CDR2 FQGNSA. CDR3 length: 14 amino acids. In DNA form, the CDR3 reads TGTGCCAGCAGCGTAACAATAACTGAAACAACGCAGTATTTT. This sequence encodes CASSVTITETTQYF.

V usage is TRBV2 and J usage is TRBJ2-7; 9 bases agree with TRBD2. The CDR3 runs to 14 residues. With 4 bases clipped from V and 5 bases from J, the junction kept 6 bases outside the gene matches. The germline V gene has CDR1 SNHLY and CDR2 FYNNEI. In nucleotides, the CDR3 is TGTGCCAGCAGTGGTGGGACTAGCAACGACGAGCAGTACTTC. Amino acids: CASSGGTSNDEQYF.

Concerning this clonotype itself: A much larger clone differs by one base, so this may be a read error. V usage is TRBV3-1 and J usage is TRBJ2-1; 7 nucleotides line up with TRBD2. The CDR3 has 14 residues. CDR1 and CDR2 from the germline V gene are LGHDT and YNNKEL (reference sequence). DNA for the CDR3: TGTGCCAACAGCCCTGTCCTAGCGGAAAATGAGCAGTTCTTC. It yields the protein CANSPVLAENEQFF.

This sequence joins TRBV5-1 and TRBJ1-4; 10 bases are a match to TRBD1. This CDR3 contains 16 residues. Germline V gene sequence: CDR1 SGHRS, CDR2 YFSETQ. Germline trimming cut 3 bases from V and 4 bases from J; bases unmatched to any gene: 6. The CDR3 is CASSSPGQGINEKLFF. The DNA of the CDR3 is TGCGCCAGCAGCTCCCCGGGACAGGGGATTAATGAAAAACTGTTTTTT.

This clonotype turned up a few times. CDR3 in DNA: TGTGCCAGCGGGAAGGGCACAGATACGCAGTATTTT. Protein: CASGKGTDTQYF. This rearrangement joins TRBV27 to TRBJ2-3; D uncertain. This CDR3 has 12 residues. The germline CDR1 and CDR2 sequences are MNHEY and SMNVEV (reference sequence). V was clipped by 8 bases and J by 1 base, with 7 bases between them.

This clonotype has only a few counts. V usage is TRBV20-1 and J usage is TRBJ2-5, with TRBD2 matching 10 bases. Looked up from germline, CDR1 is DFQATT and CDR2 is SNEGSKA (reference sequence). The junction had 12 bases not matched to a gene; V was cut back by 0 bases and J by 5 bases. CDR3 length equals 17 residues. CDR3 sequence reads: CSARDFSTSGASETQYF. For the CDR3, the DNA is TGCAGTGCTAGAGATTTTAGTACTAGCGGGGCTTCGGAGACCCAGTACTTC.

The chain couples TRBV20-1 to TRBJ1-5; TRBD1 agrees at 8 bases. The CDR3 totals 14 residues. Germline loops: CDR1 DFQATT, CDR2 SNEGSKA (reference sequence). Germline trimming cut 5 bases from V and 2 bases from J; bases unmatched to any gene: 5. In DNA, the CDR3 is TGCAGTGCTCCAGGGGGCGCGGGCAATCAGCCCCAGCATTTT. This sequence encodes CSAPGGAGNQPQHF.

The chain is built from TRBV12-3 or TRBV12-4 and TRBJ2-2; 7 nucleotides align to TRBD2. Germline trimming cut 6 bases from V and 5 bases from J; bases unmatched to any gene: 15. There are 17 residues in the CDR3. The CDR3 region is CASSRTAGGSGTGELFF. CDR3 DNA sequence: TGTGCCAGCAGCCGGACTGCCGGGGGGAGTGGGACCGGGGAGCTGTTTTTT.

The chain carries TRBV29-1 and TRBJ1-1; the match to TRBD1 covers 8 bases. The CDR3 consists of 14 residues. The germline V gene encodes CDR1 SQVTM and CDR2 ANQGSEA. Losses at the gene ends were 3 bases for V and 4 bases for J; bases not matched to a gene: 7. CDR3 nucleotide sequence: TGCAGCGTTGATGGGGCAGGGGGCGTCACTGAAGCTTTCTTT. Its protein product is CSVDGAGGVTEAFF.

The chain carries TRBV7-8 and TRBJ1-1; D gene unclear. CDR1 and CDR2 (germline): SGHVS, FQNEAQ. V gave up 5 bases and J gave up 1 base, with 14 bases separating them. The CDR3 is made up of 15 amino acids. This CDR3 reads CASSSIRRQNTEAFF. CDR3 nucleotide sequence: TGTGCCAGCAGCAGTATCCGTCGGCAGAACACTGAAGCTTTCTTT. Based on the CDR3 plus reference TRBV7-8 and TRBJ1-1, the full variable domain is GAGVSQSPRYKVAKRGQDVALRCDPISGHVSLFWYQQALGQGPEFLTYFQNEAQLDKSGLPSDRFFAERPEGSVSTLKIQRTQQEDSAVYLCASSSIRRQNTEAFFGQGTRLTVV.